These 30 T cell receptor beta chains were sequenced from one sample in a study of identical twins. In TCRdb, the 5' RACE reads were re-called with MiXCR into one record per CDR3 protein. The top ten hold under 4.5% of the sample, which has under 300,000 distinct CDR3 sequences, roughly 13% seen once. These data also formed part of another study, on yellow fever vaccine responses in identical twins.

Sequencing input: memory (CD45RO+) T cells sorted from blood. Every receptor here comes from a woman between 18 and 29 years old in good health.

V gene TRBV3-1 combines with J gene TRBJ2-7; 8 bases are a match to TRBD1. The J segment lost 3 bases and the V segment lost 5 bases, leaving 3 bases of the junction unmatched. The CDR3 loop spans 13 amino acids. Germline CDR1 reads LGHDT; CDR2 reads YNNKEL (reference sequence). The CDR3 reads CASSTGQGYEQYF. The CDR3 DNA sequence: TGTGCCAGCAGCACCGGACAGGGCTACGAGCAGTACTTC.

This clonotype has ten or more counts. The rearrangement joins TRBV10-3 to TRBJ2-7, with 11 bases that match TRBD2. The junction had 7 bases not matched to a gene; V was cut back by 0 bases and J by 0 bases. The CDR3 is 18 residues long. Germline CDR1 and CDR2: ENHRY and SYGVKD. CDR3 residues: CAISESRTSGPSSYEQYF. The CDR3 DNA is TGTGCCATCAGTGAGTCTCGGACTAGCGGGCCAAGCTCCTACGAGCAGTACTTC.

The chain has TRBV7-2 and TRBJ2-4; 9 nucleotides match TRBD1. There are 17 residues in the CDR3. V dropped 5 bases and J dropped 0; count of bases not matched to a gene: 8. From germline, CDR1 is SGHTA and CDR2 FQGNSA. The DNA of the CDR3 is TGTGCCAGCAGCGGACCGGGACAGGGAATAGCCAAAAACATTCAGTACTTC. It specifies CASSGPGQGIAKNIQYF.

Turning to this clonotype: A much larger clone differs by one base, so this may be a read error. The rearrangement joins TRBV7-3 to TRBJ2-7, with D perhaps matching TRBD1 or TRBD2 (6 bases each). V lost 11 bases to trimming and J lost 0 bases, with 29 bases between them. Germline assignment: CDR1 SGHTA and CDR2 FQGTGA. The CDR3 is 18 amino acids. CDR3 in DNA: TGTGCCTGCTCCCTTAAGCCGTGGGGGGCGGGGAGCTCCTACGAGCAGTACTTC. This translates into CACSLKPWGAGSSYEQYF.

In its sample, this clonotype was seen many times. The J gene is TRBJ1-2, the V gene TRBV12-3 or TRBV12-4; D is ambiguous. The V end was cut by 6 bases, the J end by 2 bases, with 10 bases between. The CDR3 has 13 amino acids. As DNA, the CDR3 is TGTGCCAGCAGAAAAGGTCAGAACTATGGCTACACCTTC. Translation gives CASRKGQNYGYTF.

This clonotype was recorded at least ten times. The CDR3 here is CASSNPGQFSHGYTF. The CDR3 coding sequence is TGCGCCAGCAGCAATCCGGGACAGTTTAGCCATGGCTACACCTTC. J is TRBJ1-2 and V is TRBV5-1, with 7 bases lining up with TRBD1. J was trimmed by 6 bases and V by 4 bases; bases with no gene match: 12. The CDR3 spans 15 residues. Germline CDR1 reads SGHRS; CDR2 reads YFSETQ.

This clonotype has a single count. The genes are TRBV30 and TRBJ2-7; 8 nucleotides align to TRBD2. The trim removed 3 bases at V and 6 bases at J, leaving 7 bases unmatched. CDR3 size: 13 residues. Per germline, CDR1 GTSNPN and CDR2 SVGIG (reference sequence). In nucleotides, the CDR3 is TGTGCCTGGAGCGTAGCGGCGGGGGGCGAGCAGTACTTC. This codes for CAWSVAAGGEQYF.

In its sample, this clonotype was seen a few times. The rearrangement links TRBV20-1 to TRBJ1-6; TRBD1 agrees at 10 bases. The V gene end was trimmed by 5 bases and the J gene end by 8 bases; junction bases not matched to a gene: 3. The CDR3 sequence is 13 residues long. Germline V lookup: CDR1 DFQATT, CDR2 SNEGSKA (reference sequence). CDR3 protein: CSAYGTGDSPLHF. CDR3 sequence (DNA): TGCAGTGCTTACGGGACAGGGGATTCACCCCTCCACTTT.

The sample holds many counts of this clonotype. The genes are TRBV5-6 and TRBJ2-1; D is undetermined. The germline CDR1 and CDR2 sequences are SGHDT and YYEEEE. With 5 bases removed from V and 6 bases from J, the gap between germline ends came to 9 bases. The CDR3 totals 12 residues. The CDR3, as DNA: TGTGCCAGCAGTCAAATTACCAATGAGCAGTTCTTC. Translated: CASSQITNEQFF.

The chain is built from TRBV7-2 and TRBJ2-7, with a weak D call TRBD1 (6 bases). The V gene's germline CDR1 is SGHTA and CDR2 FQGNSA. V was pared by 3 bases and J by 5 bases, with 14 bases between. The CDR3 loop spans 14 amino acids. The CDR3: CASSFMNRANEQYF. The CDR3 DNA reads as TGTGCCAGCAGCTTTATGAACAGGGCCAACGAGCAGTACTTC. Supplemented by reference TRBV7-2 and TRBJ2-7, the full variable domain reads GAGVSQSPSNKVTEKGKDVELRCDPISGHTALYWYRQSLGQGLEFLIYFQGNSAPDKSGLPSDRFSAERTGGSVSTLTIQRTQQEDSAVYLCASSFMNRANEQYFGPGTRLTVT.

This clonotype was counted a few times. The chain joins TRBV3-1 to TRBJ1-1; D unresolved. Deletions cut 4 bases from V and 5 bases from J, with 5 bases between. The CDR3 is 11 amino acids. Germline lookup yields CDR1 LGHDT and CDR2 YNNKEL (reference sequence). The CDR3 loop is CASSRETEAFF. Here the CDR3 DNA reads TGTGCCAGCAGCCGAGAAACTGAAGCTTTCTTT.

The chain carries TRBV6-1 and TRBJ2-3; 10 nucleotides agree with TRBD2. Per the germline V gene, CDR1 is MNHNS and CDR2 is SASEGT. V trimming: 6 bases; J trimming: 6 bases; junction bases outside the gene matches: 6. The CDR3 is 14 amino acids. The CDR3 region is CASRSGGAGDTQYF. The CDR3 DNA is TGTGCCAGCAGAAGCGGGGGGGCCGGTGATACGCAGTATTTT.

This clonotype was detected a few times. CDR3 DNA: TGCAGCGTTCGGGGGCCCGCGGAAGAGCAGTTCTTC. Translated, it gives CSVRGPAEEQFF. The chain couples TRBV29-1 to TRBJ2-1, with D possibly called TRBD1 or TRBD2 (6 bases each). V was shortened by 5 bases and J by 10 bases, with 15 bases between the two germline ends. The CDR3 is made up of 12 amino acids. Germline V CDR1 and CDR2: SQVTM, ANQGSEA.

The genes are TRBV2 and TRBJ2-5; D is perhaps TRBD1 (5 bases). Trimming shortened V by 5 bases and J by 1 base, and 17 bases separated the two germline ends. Germline loops: CDR1 SNHLY, CDR2 FYNNEI. CDR3 length: 16 residues. The CDR3 spells CASSLRGSTTQETQYF. CDR3 bases: TGTGCCAGCAGTTTAAGGGGTAGTACCACCCAAGAGACCCAGTACTTC.

This clonotype has a handful of counts. The CDR3 reads CASSQGETDTQYF. In nucleotides, the CDR3 is TGCGCCAGCAGTCAGGGGGAAACAGATACGCAGTATTTT. V gene TRBV10-2 combines with J gene TRBJ2-3; TRBD1 agrees at 7 bases. The CDR3 length is 13 residues. In germline, CDR1 is WSHSY, CDR2 SAAADI. J gave up 3 bases and V 5 bases, and 2 bases lay outside the gene matches.

As to this clonotype: Relative to the germline gene, one junction end is altered; a read error may explain this. V usage is TRBV7-2 and J usage is TRBJ2-1; 10 bases are a match to TRBD1. Germline V gene sequence: CDR1 SGHTA, CDR2 FQGNSA. The CDR3 contains 15 residues. DNA of the CDR3: TGTGCCATCAGCCCTGGGACAGGGGTGTACAATGAGCAGTTCTTC. This gives the protein CAISPGTGVYNEQFF.

J is TRBJ2-5 and V is TRBV6-2 or TRBV6-3, with TRBD1 as a possible D gene (6 bases). The ends were cut back, 6 bases at V and 7 bases at J, with 15 bases in the middle. The CDR3 sequence is 13 residues long. Germline CDR1 MNHEY, CDR2 SVGEGT. DNA for the CDR3: TGTGCCAGCAGCTCCGGACAGTTTGGGACCCAGTACTTC. This gives the protein CASSSGQFGTQYF.

Here the CDR3 DNA reads TGTGCCAGCAGTGACTCCCAGGGGCCCTACAATGAGCAGTTCTTC. It yields the protein CASSDSQGPYNEQFF. V is TRBV6-4 and J is TRBJ2-1, with D perhaps TRBD1 (6 bases). CDR1 is MRHNA, CDR2 SNTAGT, per germline. The CDR3 extends over 15 amino acids. Trimming left V 0 bases short and J 2 bases short, with 8 bases between.

This clonotype was detected only a few times. The chain carries TRBV6-1 and TRBJ2-3, with D possibly being TRBD2 (7 bases). Looked up from germline, CDR1 is MNHNS and CDR2 is SASEGT. V dropped 6 bases and J dropped 5 bases, with 21 bases sitting between them. This CDR3 contains 16 residues. The CDR3 protein is CASSPQGRGAQDTQYF. CDR3 in DNA: TGTGCCAGCAGCCCTCAGGGGAGGGGGGCCCAAGATACGCAGTATTTT.

The chain carries TRBV29-1 and TRBJ2-1; possible D gene TRBD1, 6 bases. Germline values: CDR1 SQVTM, CDR2 ANQGSEA. V was shortened by 1 base and J by 10 bases, with 17 bases between the two germline ends. The CDR3 is made up of 14 amino acids. Here the CDR3 reads CSVEVDRLSREQFF. DNA for the CDR3: TGCAGCGTTGAAGTCGACAGGTTGAGTAGAGAGCAGTTCTTC.

This chain joins TRBV5-6 and TRBJ2-7; TRBD1 might be the D (6 bases). V was shortened by 4 bases and J by 6 bases, with 17 bases between the two germline ends. The CDR3 loop spans 14 amino acids. Germline V CDR1 and CDR2: SGHDT, YYEEEE. The CDR3 loop reads CASSLVGALSEQYF. The CDR3 nucleotides read TGTGCCAGCAGCCTGGTGGGGGCGCTGAGCGAGCAGTACTTC.

This clonotype showed up many times. The chain recombines TRBV5-1 with TRBJ2-2, with D unresolved. The CDR3 loop spans 16 amino acids. Trimming shortened V by 0 bases and J by 1 base, and 10 bases separated the two germline ends. Germline CDR1 and CDR2: SGHRS and YFSETQ. CDR3 nucleotides: TGCGCCAGCAGCTTGGTGTCCGGAGTGAACACCGGGGAGCTGTTTTTT. Amino acid sequence: CASSLVSGVNTGELFF. The whole variable domain, filled in from reference TRBV5-1 and TRBJ2-2, reads KAGVTQTPRYLIKTRGQQVTLSCSPISGHRSVSWYQQTPGQGLQFLFEYFSETQRNKGNFPGRFSGRQFSNSRSEMNVSTLELGDSALYLCASSLVSGVNTGELFFGEGSRLTVL.

At least ten counts were recorded for this clonotype. V is TRBV3-1 and J is TRBJ2-3; possibly TRBD1 for D (6 bases). Germline-derived CDR1 and CDR2 are LGHDT and YNNKEL (reference sequence). The CDR3 length is 13 residues. V was shortened by 4 bases and J by 4 bases, with 9 bases between the two germline ends. Here the CDR3 reads CASSLQGSDTQYF. The CDR3 DNA reads as TGTGCCAGCAGCCTACAGGGCTCAGATACGCAGTATTTT.

There are many counts of this clonotype. The chain combines TRBV4-3 with TRBJ2-3; D perhaps matches TRBD2 (6 bases). CDR3 size: 17 residues. Per the germline V gene, CDR1 is LGHNA and CDR2 is YSLEER. Trimming removed 1 base at V and 3 bases at J, with 17 bases between. CDR3 coding DNA: TGCGCCAGCAGCCAAGCATTATCGGGAGCGGTTACAGATACGCAGTATTTT. It is translated as CASSQALSGAVTDTQYF.

The chain has TRBV7-6 and TRBJ2-1; D ambiguous. The CDR3 extends over 12 amino acids. Germline loops: CDR1 SGHVS, CDR2 FNYEAQ. Trimming removed 4 bases at V and 12 bases at J, with 13 bases between. The CDR3 loop is CASSSYVGAQFF. DNA of the CDR3: TGTGCCAGCAGCTCGTACGTGGGTGCGCAGTTCTTC.

This chain connects TRBV2 to TRBJ2-1, with unresolved D. The V gene lost 2 bases and the J gene lost 10 bases, with 6 bases spanning the gap. Germline V CDR1 and CDR2: SNHLY, FYNNEI. CDR3 size: 11 residues. CDR3 amino acids: CASSEMKEQFF. CDR3 sequence (DNA): TGTGCCAGCAGTGAAATGAAAGAGCAGTTCTTC.

The rearrangement joins TRBV28 to TRBJ1-5, with D maybe TRBD1 (5 bases). The CDR3 length is 15 residues. CDR1 MDHEN and CDR2 SYDVKM come from the germline V gene. V lost 2 bases and J lost 2, with 10 bases in between. The DNA for the CDR3 is TGTGCCAGCAGTTTACGTCAGGGAGGCAATCAGCCCCAGCATTTT. The encoded protein is CASSLRQGGNQPQHF.

There are a few counts of this clonotype. The chain uses TRBV12-3 or TRBV12-4 and TRBJ2-3, with D perhaps matching TRBD1 or TRBD2 (6 bases each). The CDR3 runs to 17 residues. Trimming removed 2 bases at V and 0 bases at J, with 15 bases between. The CDR3 coding sequence is TGTGCCAGCAGTTTAAAGGGGGGCGGATTGAGCACAGATACGCAGTATTTT. Amino acid sequence: CASSLKGGGLSTDTQYF.

This chain uses TRBV3-1 with TRBJ2-1; tentative D call: TRBD2 (5 bases). Germline V CDR1 and CDR2: LGHDT, YNNKEL (reference sequence). This CDR3 is 14 amino acids long. V was shortened by 4 bases and J by 14 bases, with 21 bases between the two germline ends. CDR3 amino acids: CASSPGPTGRVEFF. CDR3 DNA: TGTGCCAGCAGCCCAGGTCCGACGGGAAGGGTGGAGTTCTTC.

In its sample, this clonotype was seen a few times. The chain couples TRBV6-1 to TRBJ2-5; D possibly corresponds to TRBD1 (6 bases). CDR3 length: 15 amino acids. V was clipped by 7 bases and J by 2 bases, with 17 bases between them. CDR1 is MNHNS, CDR2 SASEGT, per germline. The CDR3 here is CASTKQGGGQETQYF. CDR3 coding DNA: TGTGCCAGCACCAAACAGGGTGGTGGGCAAGAGACCCAGTACTTC.